This paragraph reports one TCR beta chain. No antigen is known for it. No conserved phenylalanine or tryptophan is present at the end of the CDR3, so a read error is the likely explanation. The V end lost 4 bases, the J end lost 0 bases, and 14 bases lay between the germline ends. Per germline, CDR1 SGHRS and CDR2 YFSETQ. CDR3 length equals 16 residues. Both TRBC1 and TRBC2 were covered by a beta constant-region primer of two equimolar oligonucleotides. Nested alpha and beta constant-region primers with the SP2 primer drove four PCR rounds on ligated cDNA. One entry per CDR3 protein, called by TCRdb with MiXCR from the UMI-ligation and nested PCR reads. The repertoire includes approximately 100,000 distinct CDR3 sequences, roughly 14% of them detected once, and 2.5% to 3.5% sits in the top ten. The data stem from a study of naive and memory T cell subsets. After CD4 positive bead selection, the CD4-negative fraction gave CD8 T cells. Cells stained for CD3, CD4, CD8, CD45RA and CD27 were sorted into four subsets.

The study's findings and limits: Possibly reflecting memory cells re-expressing CD45RA, a few larger clonotypes occurred in naive repertoires, especially CD8. Naive and memory subsets had different power law exponents for TCR abundance.

Sequenced material: naive CD8+ T cells from blood. This chain joins TRBV5-1 and TRBJ2-4; D may be TRBD1 (6 bases). This sequence originates from a human donor in good health. CDR3 residues: CASSPQTGLAKNIQYS. CDR3 coding DNA: TGCGCCAGCAGCCCCCAGACAGGACTAGCCAAAAACATTCAGTACTCC.